The sequence of this TCR beta chain was determined in a study of Tregs in tolerant kidney transplant recipients. Assay: immunoSEQ multiplex PCR; the TCRdb copy retains only in-frame clones and omits some. There are approximately 47,000 clones in the sample; around 90% occur only once, and 15% lies in the top ten. Recipients received nonmyeloablative bone marrow transplants from related graft donors, with transient mixed chimerism. The source material was CD8+ T cells from blood (PBMCs), sampled 12 months after the transplant. This receptor was obtained from a human patient who received a combined kidney and bone marrow transplant. Some of the T cells might come from the graft donor.

The CDR3 spells CASSQDLLAGTYEQYF. For the CDR3, the DNA is TGCGCCAGCAGCCAAGATCTACTAGCGGGAACCTACGAGCAGTACTTC. The V gene is TRBV4-3, the J gene TRBJ2-7; TRBD2 aligns across 10 bases. V shed 0 bases, J shed 2 bases, and the junction held 4 bases outside the gene matches. From germline, CDR1 is LGHNA and CDR2 YSLEER. This CDR3 has 16 residues.